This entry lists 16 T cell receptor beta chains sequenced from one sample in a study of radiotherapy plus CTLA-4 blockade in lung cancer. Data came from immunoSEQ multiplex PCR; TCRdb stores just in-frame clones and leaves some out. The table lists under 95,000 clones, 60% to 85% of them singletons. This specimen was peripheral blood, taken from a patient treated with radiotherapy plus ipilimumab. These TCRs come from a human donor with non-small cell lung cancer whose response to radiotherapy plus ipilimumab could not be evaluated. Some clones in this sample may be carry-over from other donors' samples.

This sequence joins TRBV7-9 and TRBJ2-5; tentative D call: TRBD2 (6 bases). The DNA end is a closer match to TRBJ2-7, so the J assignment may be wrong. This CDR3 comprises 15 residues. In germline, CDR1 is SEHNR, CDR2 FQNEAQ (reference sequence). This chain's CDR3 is CASSSWGESTYEQYF. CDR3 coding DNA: TGTGCCAGCAGCTCATGGGGGGAATCCACCTACGAGCAGTACTTC.

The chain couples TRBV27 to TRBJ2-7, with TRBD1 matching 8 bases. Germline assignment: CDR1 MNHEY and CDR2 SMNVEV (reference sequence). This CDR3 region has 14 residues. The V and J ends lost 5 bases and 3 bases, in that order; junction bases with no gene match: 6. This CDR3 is CASSHDRGGYEQYF. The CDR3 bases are TGTGCCAGCAGTCACGACAGGGGTGGCTACGAGCAGTACTTC.

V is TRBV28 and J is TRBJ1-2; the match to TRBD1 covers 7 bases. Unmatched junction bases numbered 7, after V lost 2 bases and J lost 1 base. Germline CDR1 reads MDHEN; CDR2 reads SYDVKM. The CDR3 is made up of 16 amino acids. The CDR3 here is CASSLLTGTHNYGYTF. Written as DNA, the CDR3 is TGTGCCAGCAGTTTACTGACAGGGACCCATAACTATGGCTACACCTTC.

As DNA, the CDR3 is TGTGCCAGCAGCTTCTTGATAAGCGGGGGGGCAGAGACCCAGTACTTC. Its translation is CASSFLISGGAETQYF. V usage is TRBV5-6 and J usage is TRBJ2-5; TRBD2 aligns across 10 bases. CDR1 and CDR2 from the germline V gene are SGHDT and YYEEEE. V trimming: 2 bases; J trimming: 4 bases; junction bases outside the gene matches: 8. This CDR3 region has 16 residues.

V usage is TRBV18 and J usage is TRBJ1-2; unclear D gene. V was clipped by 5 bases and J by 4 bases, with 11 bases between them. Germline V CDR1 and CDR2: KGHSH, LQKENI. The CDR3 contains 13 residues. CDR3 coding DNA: TGTGCCAGCTCAAACATGGAGATCTATGGCTACACCTTC. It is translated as CASSNMEIYGYTF. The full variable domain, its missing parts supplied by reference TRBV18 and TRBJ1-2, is NAGVMQNPRHLVRRRGQEARLRCSPMKGHSHVYWYRQLPEEGLKFMVYLQKENIIDESGMPKERFSAEFPKEGPSILRIQQVVRGDSAAYFCASSNMEIYGYTFGSGTRLTVV.

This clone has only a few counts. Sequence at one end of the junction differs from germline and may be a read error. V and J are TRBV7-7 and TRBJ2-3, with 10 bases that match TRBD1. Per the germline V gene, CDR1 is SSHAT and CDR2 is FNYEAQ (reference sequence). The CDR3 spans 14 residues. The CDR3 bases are TGTGCTAGCAGCTCCGGGACAGGGGAAGTCACGCAGTATTTT. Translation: CASSSGTGEVTQYF.

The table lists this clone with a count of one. The CDR3 loop is CASSLVVSYNEQFF. CDR3 in DNA: TGCGCCAGCAGCTTGGTAGTCTCCTACAATGAGCAGTTCTTC. The chain combines TRBV5-1 with TRBJ2-1; D is undetermined. CDR3 size: 14 residues. Germline assignment: CDR1 SGHRS and CDR2 YFSETQ. The V gene lost 0 bases and the J gene lost 0 bases, with 4 bases spanning the gap.

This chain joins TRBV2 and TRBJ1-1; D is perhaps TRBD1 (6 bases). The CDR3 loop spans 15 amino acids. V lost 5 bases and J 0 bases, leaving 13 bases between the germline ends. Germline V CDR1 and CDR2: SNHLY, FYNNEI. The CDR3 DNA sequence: TGTGCCAGCAGTAGGGGGGGGTACATGAACACTGAAGCTTTCTTT. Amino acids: CASSRGGYMNTEAFF. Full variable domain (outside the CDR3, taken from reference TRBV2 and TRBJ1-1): EPEVTQTPSHQVTQMGQEVILRCVPISNHLYFYWYRQILGQKVEFLVSFYNNEISEKSEIFDDQFSVERPDGSNFTLKIRSTKLEDSAMYFCASSRGGYMNTEAFFGQGTRLTVV.

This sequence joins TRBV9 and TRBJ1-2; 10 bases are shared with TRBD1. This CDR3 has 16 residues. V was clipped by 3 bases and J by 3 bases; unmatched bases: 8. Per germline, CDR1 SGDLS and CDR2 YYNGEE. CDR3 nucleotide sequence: TGTGCCAGCAGCGGAGAACGGACAGGGGGGTACTATGGCTACACCTTC. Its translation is CASSGERTGGYYGYTF.

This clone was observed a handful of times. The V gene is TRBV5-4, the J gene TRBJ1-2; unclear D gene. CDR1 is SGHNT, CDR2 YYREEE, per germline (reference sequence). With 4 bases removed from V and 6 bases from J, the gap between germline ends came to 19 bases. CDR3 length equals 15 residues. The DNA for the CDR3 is TGTGCCAGCAGCCAAGACGAGATCGGGGTTGATGGCTACACCTTC. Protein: CASSQDEIGVDGYTF.

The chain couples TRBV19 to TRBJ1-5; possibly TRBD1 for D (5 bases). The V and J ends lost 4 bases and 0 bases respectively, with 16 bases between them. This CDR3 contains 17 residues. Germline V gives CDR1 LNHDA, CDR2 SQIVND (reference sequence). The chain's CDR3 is CASSTTWGGVSNQPQHF. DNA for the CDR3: TGTGCCAGTAGTACGACATGGGGGGGGGTTAGCAATCAGCCCCAGCATTTT.

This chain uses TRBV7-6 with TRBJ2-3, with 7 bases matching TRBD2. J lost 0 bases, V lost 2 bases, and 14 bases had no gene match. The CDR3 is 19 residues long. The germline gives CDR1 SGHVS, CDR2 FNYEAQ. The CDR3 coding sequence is TGTGCCAGCAGCTTAAGGTGGGGGGGACCGCTCACTAGCACAGATACGCAGTATTTT. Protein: CASSLRWGGPLTSTDTQYF.

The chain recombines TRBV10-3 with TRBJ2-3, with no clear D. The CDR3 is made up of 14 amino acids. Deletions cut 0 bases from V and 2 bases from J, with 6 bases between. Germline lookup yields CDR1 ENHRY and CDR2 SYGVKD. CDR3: CAISESRYTDTQYF. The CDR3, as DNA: TGTGCCATCAGTGAGTCCCGGTACACAGATACGCAGTATTTT.

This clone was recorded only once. The CDR3 protein is CASSPLTGGHEQYF. The DNA of the CDR3 is TGTGCCAGCAGTCCCCTGACAGGGGGACACGAGCAGTACTTC. The chain carries TRBV28 and TRBJ2-7, with 9 bases fitting TRBD1. The CDR3 spans 14 residues. Germline values: CDR1 MDHEN, CDR2 SYDVKM. V lost 5 bases, J lost 5 bases, and 7 bases stayed unmatched.

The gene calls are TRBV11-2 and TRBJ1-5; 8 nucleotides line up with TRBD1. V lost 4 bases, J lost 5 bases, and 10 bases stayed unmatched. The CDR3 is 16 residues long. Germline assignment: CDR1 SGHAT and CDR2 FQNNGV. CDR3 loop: CASSSQEDRVDQPQHF. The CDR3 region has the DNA TGTGCCAGCAGCTCTCAAGAGGACAGGGTCGATCAGCCCCAGCATTTT. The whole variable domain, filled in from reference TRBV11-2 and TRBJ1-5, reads EAGVAQSPRYKIIEKRQSVAFWCNPISGHATLYWYQQILGQGPKLLIQFQNNGVVDDSQLPKDRFSAERLKGVDSTLKIQPAKLEDSAVYLCASSSQEDRVDQPQHFGDGTRLSIL.

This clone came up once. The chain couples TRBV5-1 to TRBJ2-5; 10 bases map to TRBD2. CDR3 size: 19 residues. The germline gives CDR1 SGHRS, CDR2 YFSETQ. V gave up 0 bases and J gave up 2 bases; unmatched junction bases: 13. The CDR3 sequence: CASSLAKIWFSGGQETQYF. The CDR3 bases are TGCGCCAGCAGCTTGGCTAAAATTTGGTTTAGCGGGGGGCAAGAGACCCAGTACTTC.